Sequencing of this TCR beta chain was carried out in a study of cytomegalovirus exposure and HLA in healthy donors. This clone turned up a few times. Antigen unknown. The germline V and J ends were trimmed by 8 bases and 4 bases, with 15 bases remaining between them. Per the germline V gene, CDR1 is LNHNV and CDR2 is YYDKDF (reference sequence). This CDR3 is 14 amino acids long. Study conclusions and caveats: There were a few CMV-associated chains whose specificity for CMV antigens was confirmed in vitro. Reportedly, diagnosis of cytomegalovirus status by the classifier showed high specificity and sensitivity.

PCR used 60 Vbeta primers and 13 Jbeta primers. Per the authors' pipeline: Some 11 million of the about 80 million unique TCR beta chains counted in a later analysis were shared. Profiled with immunoSEQ multiplex PCR; TCRdb holds only in-frame clones, not every one. V and J calls and clone size follow that table, whereas D and trimming were derived from the DNA. The sample lists 140,000 to 150,000 clones; around 90% were seen once. Sequencing was performed on PBMCs. The sequence was obtained from a woman aged 40 to 49 in good health and CMV-seronegative. This chain connects TRBV15 to TRBJ2-1, with D possibly TRBD1 on 5 matching bases. In DNA form, the CDR3 reads TGTGCCACCGCAGTCAAAGGGGATTACAATGAGCAGTTCTTC. Protein sequence: CATAVKGDYNEQFF.